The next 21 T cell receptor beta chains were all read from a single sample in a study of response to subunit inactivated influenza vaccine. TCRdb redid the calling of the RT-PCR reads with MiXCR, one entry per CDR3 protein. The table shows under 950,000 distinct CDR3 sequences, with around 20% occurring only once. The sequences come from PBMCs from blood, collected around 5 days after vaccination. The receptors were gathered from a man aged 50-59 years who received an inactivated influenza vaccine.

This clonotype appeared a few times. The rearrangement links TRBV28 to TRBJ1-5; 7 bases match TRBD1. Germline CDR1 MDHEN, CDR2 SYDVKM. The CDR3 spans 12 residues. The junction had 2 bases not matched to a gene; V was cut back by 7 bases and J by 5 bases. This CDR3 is CASNTGDQPQHF. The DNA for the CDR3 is TGTGCCAGCAACACAGGGGATCAGCCCCAGCATTTT.

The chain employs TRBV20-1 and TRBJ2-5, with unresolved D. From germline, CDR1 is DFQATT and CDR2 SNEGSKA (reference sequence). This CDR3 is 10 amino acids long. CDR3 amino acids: CRLPVETQYF. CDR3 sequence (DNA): TGCAGACTTCCGGTAGAGACCCAGTACTTC.

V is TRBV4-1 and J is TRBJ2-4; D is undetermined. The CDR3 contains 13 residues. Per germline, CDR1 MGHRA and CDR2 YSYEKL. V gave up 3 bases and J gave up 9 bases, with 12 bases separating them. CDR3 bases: TGCGCCAGCAGCCAGCCCCCCTACAGCATTCAGTACTTC. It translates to CASSQPPYSIQYF.

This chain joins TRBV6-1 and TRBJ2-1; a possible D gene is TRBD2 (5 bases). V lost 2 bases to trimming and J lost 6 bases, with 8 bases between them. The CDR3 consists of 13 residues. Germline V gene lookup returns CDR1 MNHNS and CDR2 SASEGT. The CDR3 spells CASSERGFNEQFF. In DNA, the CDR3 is TGTGCCAGCAGTGAACGGGGATTCAATGAGCAGTTCTTC.

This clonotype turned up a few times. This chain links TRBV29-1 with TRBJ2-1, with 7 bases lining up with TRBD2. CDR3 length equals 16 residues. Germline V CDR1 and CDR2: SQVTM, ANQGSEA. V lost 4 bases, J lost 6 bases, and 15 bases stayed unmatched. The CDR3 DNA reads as TGCAGCGTTGCGGGGGGACGCCAAGTAAGCGGCAATGAGCAGTTCTTC. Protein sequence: CSVAGGRQVSGNEQFF.

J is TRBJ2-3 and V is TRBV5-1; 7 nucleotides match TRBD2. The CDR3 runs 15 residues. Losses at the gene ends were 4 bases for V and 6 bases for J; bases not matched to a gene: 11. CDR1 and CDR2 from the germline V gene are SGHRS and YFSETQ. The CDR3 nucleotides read TGCGCCAGCAGCCGGGCGAGCGGGGTCGGGGATACGCAGTATTTT. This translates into CASSRASGVGDTQYF.

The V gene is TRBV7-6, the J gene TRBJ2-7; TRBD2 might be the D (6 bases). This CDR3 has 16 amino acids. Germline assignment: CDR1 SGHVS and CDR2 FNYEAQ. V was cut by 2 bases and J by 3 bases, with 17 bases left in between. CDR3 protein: CASSLRPSGLNYEQYF. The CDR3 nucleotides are TGTGCCAGCAGCTTAAGACCAAGCGGGCTTAACTACGAGCAGTACTTC.

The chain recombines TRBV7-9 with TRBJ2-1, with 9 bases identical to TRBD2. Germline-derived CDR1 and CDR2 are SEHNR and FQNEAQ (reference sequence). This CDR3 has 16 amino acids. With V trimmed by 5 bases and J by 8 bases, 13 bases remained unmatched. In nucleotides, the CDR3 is TGTGCCAGCAGCCCCCCGAGGGCTAGCGGGGAAGATGAGCAGTTCTTC. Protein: CASSPPRASGEDEQFF.

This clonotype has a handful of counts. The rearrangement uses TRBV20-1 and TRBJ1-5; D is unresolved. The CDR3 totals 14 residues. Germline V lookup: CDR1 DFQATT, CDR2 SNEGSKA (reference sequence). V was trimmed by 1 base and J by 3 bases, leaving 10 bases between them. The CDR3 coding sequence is TGCAGTGCTAGAGTTTTTGGGTCCAATCAGCCCCAGCATTTT. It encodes CSARVFGSNQPQHF.

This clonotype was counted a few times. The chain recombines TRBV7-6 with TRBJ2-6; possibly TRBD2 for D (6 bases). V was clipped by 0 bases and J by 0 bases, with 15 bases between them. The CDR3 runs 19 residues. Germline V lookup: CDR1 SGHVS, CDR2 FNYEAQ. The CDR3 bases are TGTGCCAGCAGCTTAGCATCGGCTGCGGACTACTCTGGGGCCAACGTCCTGACTTTC. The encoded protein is CASSLASAADYSGANVLTF. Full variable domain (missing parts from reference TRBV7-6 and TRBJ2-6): GAGVSQSPRYKVTKRGQDVALRCDPISGHVSLYWYRQALGQGPEFLTYFNYEAQQDKSGLPNDRFSAERPEGSISTLTIQRTEQRDSAMYRCASSLASAADYSGANVLTFGAGSRLTVL.

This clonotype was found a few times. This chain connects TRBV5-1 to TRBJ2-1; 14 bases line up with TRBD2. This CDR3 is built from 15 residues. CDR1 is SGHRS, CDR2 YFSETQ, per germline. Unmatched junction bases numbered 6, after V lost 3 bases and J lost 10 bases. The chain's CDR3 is CASSYGTSGSVEQFF. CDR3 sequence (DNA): TGCGCCAGCAGCTACGGGACTAGCGGGAGTGTCGAGCAGTTCTTC.

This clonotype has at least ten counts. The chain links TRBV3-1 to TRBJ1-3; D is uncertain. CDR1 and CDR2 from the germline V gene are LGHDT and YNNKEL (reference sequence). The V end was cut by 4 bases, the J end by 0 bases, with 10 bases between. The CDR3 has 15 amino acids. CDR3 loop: CASSLTVDSGNTIYF. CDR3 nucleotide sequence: TGTGCCAGCAGCCTGACGGTGGACTCTGGAAACACCATATATTTT.

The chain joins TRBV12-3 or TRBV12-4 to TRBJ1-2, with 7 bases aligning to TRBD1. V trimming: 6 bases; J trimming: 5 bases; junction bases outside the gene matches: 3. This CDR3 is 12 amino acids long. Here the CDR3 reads CASRQGGYGYTF. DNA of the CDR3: TGTGCCAGCAGGCAGGGGGGGTATGGCTACACCTTC.

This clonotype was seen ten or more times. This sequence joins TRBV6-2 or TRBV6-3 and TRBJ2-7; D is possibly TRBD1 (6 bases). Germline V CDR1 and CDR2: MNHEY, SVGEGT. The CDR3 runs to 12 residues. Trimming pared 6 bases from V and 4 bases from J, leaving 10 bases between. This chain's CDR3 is CASRPDSYEQYF. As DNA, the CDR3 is TGTGCCAGCAGACCGGACAGTTACGAGCAGTACTTC.

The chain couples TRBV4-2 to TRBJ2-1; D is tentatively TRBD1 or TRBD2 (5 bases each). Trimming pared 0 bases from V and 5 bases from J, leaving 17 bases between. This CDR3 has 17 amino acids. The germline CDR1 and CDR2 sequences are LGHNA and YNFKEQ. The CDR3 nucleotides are TGTGCCAGCAGCCAAGAGCCCCGAGGGGCTGCTAACAATGAGCAGTTCTTC. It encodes CASSQEPRGAANNEQFF.

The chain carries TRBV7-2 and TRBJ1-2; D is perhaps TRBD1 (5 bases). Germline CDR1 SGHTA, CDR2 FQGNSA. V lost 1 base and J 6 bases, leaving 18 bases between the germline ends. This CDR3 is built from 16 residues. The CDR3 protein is CASSLGGMLAGDGYTF. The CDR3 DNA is TGTGCCAGCAGCTTAGGGGGGATGTTAGCGGGGGATGGCTACACCTTC.

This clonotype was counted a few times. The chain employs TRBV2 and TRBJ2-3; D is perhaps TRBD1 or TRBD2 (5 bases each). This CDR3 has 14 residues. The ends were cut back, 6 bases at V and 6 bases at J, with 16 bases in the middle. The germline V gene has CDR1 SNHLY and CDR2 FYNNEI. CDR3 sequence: CASRSGRMQDTQYF. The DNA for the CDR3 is TGTGCCAGCAGGTCGGGACGGATGCAGGATACGCAGTATTTT.

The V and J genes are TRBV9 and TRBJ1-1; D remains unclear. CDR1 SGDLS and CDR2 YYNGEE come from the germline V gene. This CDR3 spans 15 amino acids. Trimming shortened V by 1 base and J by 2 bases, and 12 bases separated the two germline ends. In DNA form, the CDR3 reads TGTGCCAGCAGCGTAATGGGGAGAGGAAACACTGAAGCTTTCTTT. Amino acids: CASSVMGRGNTEAFF.

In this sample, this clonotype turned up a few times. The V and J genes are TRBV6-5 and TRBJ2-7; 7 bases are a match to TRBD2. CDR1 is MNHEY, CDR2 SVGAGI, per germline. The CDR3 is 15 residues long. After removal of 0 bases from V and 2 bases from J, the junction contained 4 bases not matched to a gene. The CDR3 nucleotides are TGTGCCAGCAGTTACTCAACTAGCGTTCCCTACGAGCAGTACTTC. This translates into CASSYSTSVPYEQYF.

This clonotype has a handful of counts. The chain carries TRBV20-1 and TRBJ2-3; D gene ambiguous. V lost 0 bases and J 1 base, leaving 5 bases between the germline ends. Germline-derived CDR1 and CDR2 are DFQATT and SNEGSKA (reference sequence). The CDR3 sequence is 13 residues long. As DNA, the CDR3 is TGCAGTGCTAGAGATTCAGGCACAGATACGCAGTATTTT. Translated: CSARDSGTDTQYF.

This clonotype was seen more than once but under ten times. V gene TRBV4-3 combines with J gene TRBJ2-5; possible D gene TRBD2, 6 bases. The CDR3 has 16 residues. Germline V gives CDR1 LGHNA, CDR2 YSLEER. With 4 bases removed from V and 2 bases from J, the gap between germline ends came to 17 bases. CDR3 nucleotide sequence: TGCGCCAGCAGCCCGGACTACACGGTCACTCAAGAGACCCAGTACTTC. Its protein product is CASSPDYTVTQETQYF.